The 31 T cell receptor beta chains reported below all come from one sample, sequenced in a study of post-analysis software for immune sequencing data. Findings and limits, study-wide: TRBV5-6, TRBV5-1 and TRBV20-1 were among five TRBV segments more frequent in patients than controls.

These receptors' antigens are unknown. Unique-molecular-identifier-tagged TCR beta cDNA libraries were used. Each CDR3 protein is one row after TCRdb ran MiXCR on the PCR reads. The sample lists roughly 570,000 distinct CDR3 sequences; approximately 31% were seen once. The sequencing input was blood. The origin of the receptors is a girl aged 2 to 17 with multiple sclerosis.

This chain links TRBV6-6 with TRBJ1-2, with unresolved D. Germline assignment: CDR1 MNHNY and CDR2 SVGAGI (reference sequence). The CDR3 covers 13 residues. V was cut by 2 bases and J by 6 bases, with 10 bases left in between. The CDR3 nucleotides read TGTGCCAGCAGTTACGGTCAGAGTAATGGCTACACCTTC. Translated, it gives CASSYGQSNGYTF.

The rearrangement links TRBV4-2 to TRBJ1-4; TRBD1 matches 7 bases. V dropped 8 bases and J dropped 4; count of bases not matched to a gene: 10. The CDR3 covers 15 residues. Looked up from germline, CDR1 is LGHNA and CDR2 is YNFKEQ. CDR3 sequence: CASCPSGQYNEKLFF. CDR3 in DNA: TGTGCCAGCTGCCCATCGGGACAGTATAATGAAAAACTGTTTTTT.

The sample holds a few counts of this clonotype. V is TRBV10-2 and J is TRBJ2-5; the match to TRBD1 covers 7 bases. The CDR3 runs to 14 residues. V dropped 6 bases and J dropped 1; count of bases not matched to a gene: 5. The germline V gene has CDR1 WSHSY and CDR2 SAAADI. CDR3 in DNA: TGCGCCAGCAGGAGGGGGACAGCCCAAGAGACCCAGTACTTC. This codes for CASRRGTAQETQYF.

This clonotype was seen a few times. The genes are TRBV24-1 and TRBJ2-4, with D possibly being TRBD1 (6 bases). The J call is in doubt because the DNA end fits TRBJ2-5 better. Germline-derived CDR1 and CDR2 are KGHDR and SFDVKD. The CDR3 extends over 16 amino acids. CDR3 loop: CATSDSRGWTVETQYF. The CDR3 DNA follows: TGTGCCACCAGTGATTCTAGGGGGTGGACCGTAGAGACCCAGTACTTC.

This clonotype was seen more than once but under ten times. The chain employs TRBV4-1 and TRBJ2-3; 7 nucleotides match TRBD2. Per germline, CDR1 MGHRA and CDR2 YSYEKL. Trimming took 2 bases from V and 3 from J; bases not matched to a gene: 11. This CDR3 has 17 residues. The CDR3 bases are TGCGCCAGCAGCCAAACCCCTCCCAGCGGGGTTACAGATACGCAGTATTTT. Translation: CASSQTPPSGVTDTQYF.

This clonotype was counted only a few times. The V gene is TRBV18, the J gene TRBJ2-1; perhaps TRBD1 as D (6 bases). V was cut by 2 bases and J by 2 bases, with 13 bases left in between. The CDR3 loop spans 16 amino acids. The V gene's germline CDR1 is KGHSH and CDR2 LQKENI. The DNA of the CDR3 is TGTGCCAGCTCACCAGGTGGGGGCGGCACCTACAATGAGCAGTTCTTC. It encodes CASSPGGGGTYNEQFF.

The V gene is TRBV5-1, the J gene TRBJ1-1; D not resolved. The CDR3 sequence is 15 residues long. CDR1 and CDR2 from the germline V gene are SGHRS and YFSETQ. V dropped 4 bases and J dropped 0 bases, with 13 bases sitting between them. The CDR3 spells CASSPVEYLNTEAFF. The DNA of the CDR3 is TGCGCCAGCAGCCCGGTAGAGTACTTGAACACTGAAGCTTTCTTT.

This clonotype was counted a few times. This chain connects TRBV5-1 to TRBJ2-1; the D is unclear. Germline loops: CDR1 SGHRS, CDR2 YFSETQ. Trimming removed 1 base from V and 0 bases from J, with 11 bases in between. The CDR3 has 16 residues. This CDR3 is CASSLSEASSYNEQFF. The CDR3 nucleotides are TGCGCCAGCAGCTTGAGTGAGGCTAGCTCCTACAATGAGCAGTTCTTC.

V usage is TRBV11-2 and J usage is TRBJ1-6; 9 bases fit TRBD1. Trimming at V came to 6 bases and at J to 4 bases, leaving 7 bases not matched to a gene. The germline CDR1 and CDR2 sequences are SGHAT and FQNNGV. The CDR3 sequence is 16 residues long. The CDR3 protein is CASRAPGQGYNSPLHF. DNA for the CDR3: TGTGCCAGCAGGGCCCCGGGACAGGGTTATAATTCACCCCTCCACTTT.

The chain links TRBV7-8 to TRBJ1-4; 10 bases are a match to TRBD1. This CDR3 has 16 residues. Germline-derived CDR1 and CDR2 are SGHVS and FQNEAQ. The ends lost 5 bases at V and 3 bases at J; junction bases unmatched: 6. CDR3 sequence reads: CASSGRDRGSNEKLFF. CDR3 nucleotides: TGTGCCAGCAGCGGCCGGGACAGGGGATCTAATGAAAAACTGTTTTTT. The full variable domain, with the rest looked up from reference TRBV7-8 and TRBJ1-4, is GAGVSQSPRYKVAKRGQDVALRCDPISGHVSLFWYQQALGQGPEFLTYFQNEAQLDKSGLPSDRFFAERPEGSVSTLKIQRTQQEDSAVYLCASSGRDRGSNEKLFFGSGTQLSVL.

This clonotype was seen only a few times. The chain recombines TRBV5-1 with TRBJ2-3; 11 bases match TRBD2. The CDR3 runs to 17 residues. Germline V lookup: CDR1 SGHRS, CDR2 YFSETQ. The junction had 7 bases not matched to a gene; V was cut back by 2 bases and J by 2 bases. CDR3 loop: CASSFSLAGGTTDTQYF. The CDR3 nucleotides read TGCGCCAGCAGCTTCTCTCTAGCGGGGGGCACCACAGATACGCAGTATTTT.

This clonotype occurred a few times. The chain joins TRBV2 to TRBJ2-3; TRBD2 matches at 10 bases. V was pared by 8 bases and J by 3 bases, with 14 bases of the junction left unmatched. This CDR3 comprises 17 residues. Germline V CDR1 and CDR2: SNHLY, FYNNEI. The chain's CDR3 is CASVTSGAILKTDTQYF. The CDR3 nucleotides are TGTGCCAGCGTCACTAGCGGGGCGATATTGAAGACAGATACGCAGTATTTT. The full variable domain, completed using reference TRBV2 and TRBJ2-3, is EPEVTQTPSHQVTQMGQEVILRCVPISNHLYFYWYRQILGQKVEFLVSFYNNEISEKSEIFDDQFSVERPDGSNFTLKIRSTKLEDSAMYFCASVTSGAILKTDTQYFGPGTRLTVL.

This clonotype was picked up a small number of times. The genes are TRBV7-8 and TRBJ2-4; maybe TRBD2 (5 bases). The J call could be wrong; TRBJ2-7 is a better fit for the DNA end. CDR1 and CDR2 from the germline V gene are SGHVS and FQNEAQ. The CDR3 is 15 residues long. The CDR3 DNA sequence: TGTGCCAGCAGCTTGGGTCGGACTCCTGGTTACGAGCAGTACTTC. Its translation is CASSLGRTPGYEQYF.

The gene calls are TRBV12-3 or TRBV12-4 and TRBJ2-4, with 8 bases aligning to TRBD1. Germline trimming cut 5 bases from V and 1 base from J; bases unmatched to any gene: 4. CDR3 length: 15 residues. CDR3 amino acids: CASSTDRGAKNIQYF. The CDR3 DNA is TGTGCCAGCAGTACCGACAGGGGCGCCAAAAACATTCAGTACTTC.

The V and J genes are TRBV4-1 and TRBJ1-1; D unresolved. The CDR3 length is 13 residues. Trimming left V 2 bases short and J 3 bases short, with 7 bases between. Germline assignment: CDR1 MGHRA and CDR2 YSYEKL. CDR3 loop: CASSQKRDTEAFF. CDR3 coding DNA: TGCGCCAGCAGCCAAAAACGGGACACTGAAGCTTTCTTT.

This clonotype was seen more than once but under ten times. This rearrangement joins TRBV5-1 to TRBJ2-3, with D possibly being TRBD2 (7 bases). V was pared by 5 bases and J by 3 bases, with 13 bases between. The CDR3 runs to 14 residues. The germline V gene encodes CDR1 SGHRS and CDR2 YFSETQ. CDR3 nucleotides: TGCGCCAGCAGAGGGGGGGAATTGACAGATACGCAGTATTTT. As protein: CASRGGELTDTQYF.

This clonotype was counted a few times. The chain is built from TRBV4-2 and TRBJ2-1; either TRBD1 or TRBD2 may supply D (5 bases each). Looked up from germline, CDR1 is LGHNA and CDR2 is YNFKEQ. Trimming stripped 0 bases from V and 8 bases from J, with 20 bases between. The CDR3 is 17 residues long. The chain's CDR3 is CASSQDYPLAMGDEQFF. As DNA, the CDR3 is TGTGCCAGCAGCCAAGATTATCCTCTAGCAATGGGGGATGAGCAGTTCTTC.

The genes are TRBV20-1 and TRBJ2-3, with D possibly matching TRBD1 (8 bases). Trimming shortened V by 5 bases and J by 3 bases, and 15 bases separated the two germline ends. The CDR3 runs 14 residues. In germline, CDR1 is DFQATT, CDR2 SNEGSKA (reference sequence). CDR3 protein: CSAYYRGGTDTQYF. The CDR3 DNA follows: TGCAGTGCTTACTACAGGGGGGGGACAGATACGCAGTATTTT.

The rearrangement links TRBV5-1 to TRBJ2-7; D is perhaps TRBD1 (6 bases). V was trimmed by 9 bases and J by 0 bases, leaving 16 bases between them. CDR1 SGHRS and CDR2 YFSETQ come from the germline V gene. This CDR3 has 14 amino acids. For the CDR3, the DNA is TGCGCCACCCGGACAGAAACCGACTCCTACGAGCAGTACTTC. Amino acid sequence: CATRTETDSYEQYF.

This clonotype was seen more than once but under ten times. The chain is built from TRBV6-1 and TRBJ1-5; tentative D call: TRBD1 (5 bases). Germline V gene data show CDR1 as MNHNS and CDR2 as SASEGT. The CDR3 extends over 14 amino acids. The ends were cut back, 2 bases at V and 2 bases at J, with 7 bases in the middle. The CDR3 sequence is CASSEIQGNQPQHF. Here the CDR3 DNA reads TGTGCCAGCAGTGAAATACAGGGCAATCAGCCCCAGCATTTT.

This chain connects TRBV6-2 or TRBV6-3 to TRBJ2-5; 11 bases align to TRBD2. The CDR3 sequence is 18 residues long. The germline gives CDR1 MNHEY, CDR2 SVGEGT. After removal of 2 bases from V and 1 base from J, the junction contained 9 bases not matched to a gene. The CDR3 nucleotides are TGTGCCAGCAGTTACGGAGGGGATAGCGGGGGGGCCCAAGAGACCCAGTACTTC. It encodes CASSYGGDSGGAQETQYF.

This clonotype turned up a few times. The V and J genes are TRBV19 and TRBJ2-5, with D tentatively TRBD1 (5 bases). The J call is doubtful: the DNA matches TRBJ2-7 better. Germline values: CDR1 LNHDA, CDR2 SQIVND (reference sequence). The CDR3 length is 12 residues. The CDR3 loop reads CASSFQGHEQYF. The CDR3 DNA reads as TGTGCCAGTAGTTTCCAGGGCCACGAGCAGTACTTC.

This clonotype was counted between two and nine times. The rearrangement joins TRBV24-1 to TRBJ2-1; 12 positions match TRBD2. The CDR3 totals 16 residues. The trim removed 4 bases at V and 8 bases at J, leaving 8 bases unmatched. CDR1 and CDR2 (germline): KGHDR, SFDVKD. The CDR3 coding sequence is TGTGCCACCAGTGACCCAACTAGCGGGGGGTCAGATGAGCAGTTCTTC. Translating it yields CATSDPTSGGSDEQFF.

This clonotype was seen ten or more times. V is TRBV4-1 and J is TRBJ2-6; 7 bases are a match to TRBD1. There are 18 residues in the CDR3. With V trimmed by 1 base and J by 2 bases, 8 bases remained unmatched. The V gene's germline CDR1 is MGHRA and CDR2 YSYEKL. DNA of the CDR3: TGCGCCAGCAGCCAAGCTCCCCCCGACAGGGCTGGGGCCAACGTCCTGACTTTC. Translation: CASSQAPPDRAGANVLTF.

This rearrangement joins TRBV12-3 or TRBV12-4 to TRBJ1-4; D unclear. The length of the CDR3 is 15 residues. Between the trimmed V and J ends, which lost 3 bases and 5 bases, there was a span of 13 bases. As DNA, the CDR3 is TGTGCCAGCAGTTTTGAGAGGGCGCGGAATGAAAAACTGTTTTTT. This encodes CASSFERARNEKLFF.

This chain links TRBV7-2 with TRBJ1-4; D unclear. This CDR3 comprises 13 residues. The V gene's germline CDR1 is SGHTA and CDR2 FQGNSA. Between the trimmed V and J ends, which lost 5 bases and 10 bases, there was a span of 14 bases. Here the CDR3 DNA reads TGTGCCAGCAGCCTAGGACCGCGCGGAAAACTGTTTTTT. Its translation is CASSLGPRGKLFF.

This clonotype has more than one count but fewer than ten. The chain couples TRBV12-3 or TRBV12-4 to TRBJ1-2; D not certain. The V end was cut by 6 bases, the J end by 8 bases, with 13 bases between. The CDR3 spans 12 residues. CDR3 nucleotides: TGTGCCAGCAGCCCCCTTGGGAGGGGCTACACCTTC. Amino acid sequence: CASSPLGRGYTF.

This chain links TRBV28 with TRBJ2-7, with 11 positions matching TRBD2. Unmatched junction bases numbered 3, after V lost 3 bases and J lost 2 bases. CDR3 length: 15 amino acids. The germline gives CDR1 MDHEN, CDR2 SYDVKM. CDR3 in DNA: TGTGCCAGCAGTTTGGGACTAGCGGCGACCTACGAGCAGTACTTC. Its translation: CASSLGLAATYEQYF.

This clonotype was seen once. V gene TRBV7-3 combines with J gene TRBJ2-1; D ambiguous. CDR3 length: 18 amino acids. CDR1 and CDR2 (germline): SGHTA, FQGTGA. The V end was cut by 2 bases, the J end by 0 bases, with 17 bases between. The chain's CDR3 is CASSLAPARAPSYNEQFF. The CDR3 region has the DNA TGTGCCAGCAGCTTAGCCCCTGCTCGAGCCCCCTCCTACAATGAGCAGTTCTTC.

This clonotype was recorded a few times. This chain links TRBV29-1 with TRBJ2-5, with 9 bases aligning to TRBD1. Trimming cost V 6 bases and J 0 bases; bases outside gene matches: 11. The CDR3 contains 16 residues. Germline V CDR1 and CDR2: SQVTM, ANQGSEA. CDR3 DNA: TGCAGCGTCCAATACTACAGGGGGCCCTACCAAGAGACCCAGTACTTC. Residues: CSVQYYRGPYQETQYF.

The chain employs TRBV6-2 or TRBV6-3 and TRBJ2-3; 9 bases fit TRBD2. CDR3 length: 15 residues. Germline V lookup: CDR1 MNHEY, CDR2 SVGEGT. V trimming: 8 bases; J trimming: 2 bases; junction bases outside the gene matches: 8. The CDR3 loop is CASGGLAGFTDTQYF. CDR3 nucleotides: TGTGCCAGCGGGGGGCTAGCGGGGTTCACAGATACGCAGTATTTT.